The source of this T cell receptor (beta chain) is a study of identical twins. Each CDR3 protein gets one entry after TCRdb re-called the 5' RACE reads with MiXCR. The table lists about 1.7 million distinct CDR3 sequences, about 32% of them singletons. The CDR3 runs to 16 residues. V dropped 4 bases and J dropped 6; count of bases not matched to a gene: 11. Germline V CDR1 and CDR2: KGHDR, SFDVKD. The sequenced sample was cord blood. This rearrangement joins TRBV24-1 to TRBJ2-1; 7 bases match TRBD1. This TCR derives from a newborn girl in good health. CDR3 loop: CATSETGKTAINEQFF. In DNA form, the CDR3 reads TGTGCCACCAGTGAGACAGGGAAAACGGCTATCAATGAGCAGTTCTTC.